This passage covers 2 T cell receptor beta chains from one sample sequenced in a study of spatial heterogeneity in lung cancer. Antigens of these TCRs are unknown. Whole-study results and caveats: The number of expanded tumor alpha and beta chains correlated with mutation number.

TCRdb passed the 5' RACE reads through MiXCR, listing each CDR3 protein once. Found here are approximately 2,500 distinct CDR3 sequences, 19% of them singletons; the top ten hold more than 9%. Time point specified: sample taken at primary tumor resection. The sample in question was lung tumor tissue, obtained at surgery. The receptors were sampled from a male donor with early-stage non-small cell lung cancer.

This clonotype is medium-sized within its sample. This chain joins TRBV4-3 and TRBJ1-4; unclear D gene. CDR1 is LGHNA and CDR2 is YSLEER in the germline V gene. The CDR3 is made up of 15 amino acids. Trimming removed 0 bases at V and 6 bases at J, with 11 bases between. The DNA for the CDR3 is TGCGCCAGCAGCCAAGAATCCAGGAATGATGAAAAACTGTTTTTT. This codes for CASSQESRNDEKLFF.

The chain couples TRBV7-9 to TRBJ2-7, with D perhaps being TRBD1 or TRBD2 (5 bases each). V shed 5 bases and J shed 1 base, with 18 bases lying between them. The V gene's germline CDR1 is SEHNR and CDR2 FQNEAQ (reference sequence). This CDR3 spans 16 amino acids. The CDR3 loop reads CASSPPIGGISYEQYF. Written as DNA, the CDR3 is TGTGCCAGCAGCCCCCCGATTGGGGGTATATCCTACGAGCAGTACTTC.